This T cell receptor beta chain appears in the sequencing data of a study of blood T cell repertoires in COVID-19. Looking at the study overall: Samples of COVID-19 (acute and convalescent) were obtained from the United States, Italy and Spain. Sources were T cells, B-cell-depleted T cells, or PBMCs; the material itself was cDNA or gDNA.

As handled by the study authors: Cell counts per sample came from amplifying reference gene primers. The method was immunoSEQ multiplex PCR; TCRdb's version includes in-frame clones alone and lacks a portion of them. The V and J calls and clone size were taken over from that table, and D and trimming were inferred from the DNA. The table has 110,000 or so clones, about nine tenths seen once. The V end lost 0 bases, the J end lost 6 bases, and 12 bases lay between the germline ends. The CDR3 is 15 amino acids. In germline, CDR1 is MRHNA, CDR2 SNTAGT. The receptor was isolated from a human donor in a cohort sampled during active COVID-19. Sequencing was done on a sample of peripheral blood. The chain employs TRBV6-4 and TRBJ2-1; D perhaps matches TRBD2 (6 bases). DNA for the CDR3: TGTGCCAGCAGTGACTCAGTCGGACTACTCAATGAGCAGTTCTTC. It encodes CASSDSVGLLNEQFF.